These 21 T cell receptor beta chains were sequenced from one sample in a study of shared clonotypes between healthy human individuals. This table comes from immunoSEQ multiplex PCR, and its TCRdb copy is limited to in-frame clones, with some not included. The sample has 2 million to 2.5 million clones, 85% to 95% seen once. Sequencing was performed on naive CD4+ T cells from PBMCs. Subset indicated: CD45RA+ positively selected. The receptors derive from a man in his late teens or twenties in good health. Some clones in this sample may be carry-over from other donors' samples.

The chain recombines TRBV27 with TRBJ2-7, with D perhaps matching TRBD1 or TRBD2 (5 bases each). V was shortened by 6 bases and J by 3 bases, with 12 bases between the two germline ends. Germline values: CDR1 MNHEY, CDR2 SMNVEV (reference sequence). The CDR3 is 13 residues long. CDR3 residues: CASRPGRSYEQYF. The CDR3 DNA reads as TGTGCCAGCAGACCGGGACGGAGCTACGAGCAGTACTTC.

V and J are TRBV9 and TRBJ2-5; D possibly corresponds to TRBD2 (5 bases). The V gene's germline CDR1 is SGDLS and CDR2 YYNGEE. Trimming shortened V by 3 bases and J by 2 bases, and 14 bases separated the two germline ends. The CDR3 length is 15 residues. DNA for the CDR3: TGTGCCAGCAGCGCTCCACTAGGGAAACAAGAGACCCAGTACTTC. Amino acid sequence: CASSAPLGKQETQYF. Filled out from reference TRBV9 and TRBJ2-5, the complete variable domain reads DSGVTQTPKHLITATGQRVTLRCSPRSGDLSVYWYQQSLDQGLQFLIQYYNGEERAKGNILERFSAQQFPDLHSELNLSSLELGDSALYFCASSAPLGKQETQYFGPGTRLLVL.

V usage is TRBV19 and J usage is TRBJ1-2; D possibly corresponds to TRBD1 (5 bases). The CDR3 consists of 15 residues. V was cut by 5 bases and J by 2 bases, with 15 bases left in between. Germline V CDR1 and CDR2: LNHDA, SQIVND (reference sequence). CDR3 in DNA: TGTGCCAGTAGTTTGTCGGGACGTCCGAACTATGGCTACACCTTC. Translating it yields CASSLSGRPNYGYTF.

This sequence joins TRBV18 and TRBJ2-1, with 9 nucleotides matching TRBD1. In germline, CDR1 is KGHSH, CDR2 LQKENI. Trimming took 3 bases from V and 6 from J; bases not matched to a gene: 15. This CDR3 has 18 amino acids. CDR3 loop: CASSPDGTGRIGGNEQFF. CDR3 bases: TGTGCCAGCTCACCCGACGGGACAGGGAGAATAGGGGGCAATGAGCAGTTCTTC.

The chain couples TRBV6-4 to TRBJ2-2, with TRBD1 matching over 11 bases. Per the germline V gene, CDR1 is MRHNA and CDR2 is SNTAGT. This CDR3 has 15 amino acids. V was pared by 9 bases and J by 3 bases, with 6 bases of the junction left unmatched. The CDR3 here is CASRRDRGDTGELFF. In DNA, the CDR3 is TGTGCCAGTCGAAGGGACAGGGGGGACACCGGGGAGCTGTTTTTT.

The rearrangement uses TRBV5-1 and TRBJ2-3; the D gene is possibly TRBD1 (6 bases). V was cut by 4 bases and J by 2 bases, with 14 bases left in between. CDR3 length: 15 amino acids. CDR1 is SGHRS, CDR2 YFSETQ, per germline. In DNA form, the CDR3 reads TGCGCCAGCAGCCTACAGGGTCCAAACACAGATACGCAGTATTTT. This gives the protein CASSLQGPNTDTQYF.

The chain recombines TRBV4-2 with TRBJ1-1, with D unclear. Germline V CDR1 and CDR2: LGHNA, YNFKEQ. V shed 4 bases and J shed 1 base, with 10 bases lying between them. There are 14 residues in the CDR3. CDR3 in amino acids: CASSPSSTNTEAFF. The CDR3 coding sequence is TGTGCCAGCAGCCCTTCAAGTACGAACACTGAAGCTTTCTTT.

This chain joins TRBV5-4 and TRBJ2-3; no definite D call. The CDR3 loop spans 13 amino acids. Germline V gene sequence: CDR1 SGHNT, CDR2 YYREEE (reference sequence). Deletions cut 3 bases from V and 0 bases from J, with 5 bases between. The CDR3 protein is CASSSLSTDTQYF. The CDR3 DNA follows: TGTGCCAGCAGCTCATTAAGCACAGATACGCAGTATTTT.

This clone occurred once. The chain joins TRBV7-2 to TRBJ1-2; TRBD1 might be the D (6 bases). The ends were cut back, 9 bases at V and 7 bases at J, with 15 bases in the middle. The CDR3 totals 12 residues. Germline-derived CDR1 and CDR2 are SGHTA and FQGNSA. The chain's CDR3 is CASLTQGPGYTF. In nucleotides, the CDR3 is TGTGCCAGTCTAACACAGGGCCCTGGCTACACCTTC.

The CDR3 coding sequence is TGTGCCAGCAGCTTCCCAGACAGGGGGTCGTTTGGCTACACCTTC. This sequence encodes CASSFPDRGSFGYTF. The chain links TRBV7-2 to TRBJ1-2; 9 bases match TRBD1. V dropped 3 bases and J dropped 7; count of bases not matched to a gene: 9. CDR1 is SGHTA and CDR2 is FQGNSA in the germline V gene. The CDR3 is made up of 15 amino acids.

The chain combines TRBV6-1 with TRBJ2-3, with TRBD2 matching over 7 bases. The CDR3 is 14 amino acids. Germline CDR1 is MNHNS and CDR2 is SASEGT. V dropped 8 bases and J dropped 2; count of bases not matched to a gene: 7. CDR3 region: CASLWRGTTDTQYF. The CDR3, as DNA: TGTGCCAGCCTGTGGCGGGGGACCACAGATACGCAGTATTTT.

In its sample, this clone was seen a few times. The gene calls are TRBV11-2 and TRBJ2-2; D is undetermined. CDR1 and CDR2 (germline): SGHAT, FQNNGV. The CDR3 loop spans 11 amino acids. Trimming cost V 5 bases and J 4 bases, with 2 bases left between them. The CDR3 nucleotides read TGTGCCAGCAGCCCCACCGGGGAGCTGTTTTTT. Translated: CASSPTGELFF. Supplemented by reference TRBV11-2 and TRBJ2-2, the full variable domain reads EAGVAQSPRYKIIEKRQSVAFWCNPISGHATLYWYQQILGQGPKLLIQFQNNGVVDDSQLPKDRFSAERLKGVDSTLKIQPAKLEDSAVYLCASSPTGELFFGEGSRLTVL.

A remark on this clone: Other DNA sequences in this specimen translate into the identical CDR3. V usage is TRBV28 and J usage is TRBJ1-5; the D gene is possibly TRBD1 (6 bases). CDR1 MDHEN and CDR2 SYDVKM come from the germline V gene. The length of the CDR3 is 13 residues. V lost 8 bases and J lost 2, with 10 bases in between. In nucleotides, the CDR3 is TGTGCCAGCGGAAGACAGGGCAATCAGCCCCAGCATTTT. This translates into CASGRQGNQPQHF.

The CDR3 DNA reads as TGCGCCAGCAGCCACAACGAGGTGGGAGCCTACGAGCAGTACTTC. Amino acids: CASSHNEVGAYEQYF. The J gene is TRBJ2-7, the V gene TRBV4-1, with TRBD2 as a possible D gene (5 bases). CDR1 is MGHRA, CDR2 YSYEKL, per germline. Deletions cut 3 bases from V and 2 bases from J, with 14 bases between. CDR3 size: 15 residues.

The chain couples TRBV28 to TRBJ2-2; no reliable D call. V dropped 3 bases and J dropped 4 bases, with 18 bases sitting between them. Germline lookup yields CDR1 MDHEN and CDR2 SYDVKM. This CDR3 has 17 residues. CDR3 loop: CASSFLGPRFRTGELFF. Written as DNA, the CDR3 is TGTGCCAGCAGTTTTTTAGGCCCCAGGTTTCGCACCGGGGAGCTGTTTTTT.

The chain uses TRBV15 and TRBJ2-3; 7 bases agree with TRBD1. The ends lost 4 bases at V and 9 bases at J; junction bases unmatched: 7. Germline V lookup: CDR1 LNHNV, CDR2 YYDKDF (reference sequence). This CDR3 contains 13 residues. The CDR3: CATSTDRSGTQYF. CDR3 DNA: TGTGCCACCAGCACGGACAGGTCAGGCACGCAGTATTTT. Full variable domain (rest looked up from reference TRBV15 and TRBJ2-3): DAMVIQNPRYQVTQFGKPVTLSCSQTLNHNVMYWYQQKSSQAPKLLFHYYDKDFNNEADTPDNFQSRRPNTSFCFLDIRSPGLGDTAMYLCATSTDRSGTQYFGPGTRLTVL.

V and J are TRBV2 and TRBJ1-1; TRBD1 agrees at 9 bases. Germline values: CDR1 SNHLY, CDR2 FYNNEI. The CDR3 is 13 amino acids. The J segment lost 5 bases and the V segment lost 5 bases, leaving 3 bases of the junction unmatched. CDR3: CASSQGQGTEAFF. For the CDR3, the DNA is TGTGCCAGCAGTCAAGGACAGGGGACTGAAGCTTTCTTT. Full variable domain (missing parts from reference TRBV2 and TRBJ1-1): EPEVTQTPSHQVTQMGQEVILRCVPISNHLYFYWYRQILGQKVEFLVSFYNNEISEKSEIFDDQFSVERPDGSNFTLKIRSTKLEDSAMYFCASSQGQGTEAFFGQGTRLTVV.

V usage is TRBV11-2 and J usage is TRBJ1-3; 8 nucleotides agree with TRBD1. V lost 3 bases, J lost 0 bases, and 4 bases stayed unmatched. Germline CDR1 reads SGHAT; CDR2 reads FQNNGV. This CDR3 has 16 amino acids. This chain's CDR3 is CASSLTGVDSGNTIYF. Written as DNA, the CDR3 is TGTGCCAGCAGCTTGACAGGGGTAGACTCTGGAAACACCATATATTTT.

The genes are TRBV19 and TRBJ2-6, with 14 bases matching TRBD2. This CDR3 region has 18 residues. Per germline, CDR1 LNHDA and CDR2 SQIVND (reference sequence). J was trimmed by 4 bases and V by 7 bases; bases with no gene match: 9. DNA for the CDR3: TGTGCCAGTACCTCGGGACTAGCGGGAGCGGCGGGGGCCAACGTCCTGACTTTC. This encodes CASTSGLAGAAGANVLTF.

This chain connects TRBV7-6 to TRBJ2-7; no clear D gene. The CDR3 covers 12 residues. V dropped 1 base and J dropped 5 bases, with 6 bases sitting between them. CDR1 is SGHVS and CDR2 is FNYEAQ in the germline V gene. The CDR3 loop is CASSLDHHEQYF. The CDR3 DNA is TGTGCCAGCAGCTTAGATCACCACGAGCAGTACTTC.

The chain links TRBV4-2 to TRBJ2-2; D is undetermined. The V and J ends lost 4 bases and 0 bases respectively, with 15 bases between them. CDR3 length equals 17 residues. Per germline, CDR1 LGHNA and CDR2 YNFKEQ. The CDR3: CASSPRAAVSNTGELFF. In DNA, the CDR3 is TGTGCCAGCAGCCCTCGTGCCGCAGTCTCGAACACCGGGGAGCTGTTTTTT.